These 24 T cell receptor beta chains came from one sample sequenced in a study of neoadjuvant nivolumab and ipilimumab in lung cancer. The method was immunoSEQ multiplex PCR; TCRdb's version includes in-frame clones alone and lacks a portion of them. The sample contains 4,500 or so clones, around 73% of which appear only once. This specimen consisted of adjacent normal lung tissue, obtained after neoadjuvant nivolumab, alone or with ipilimumab, at or shortly before surgery. The receptors were gathered from an adult with non-small cell lung cancer.

The rearrangement links TRBV5-1 to TRBJ1-3, with D possibly matching TRBD1 (5 bases). Germline V gene data show CDR1 as SGHRS and CDR2 as YFSETQ. V was shortened by 4 bases and J by 1 base, with 9 bases between the two germline ends. The CDR3 is 14 amino acids. The CDR3 DNA follows: TGCGCCAGCAGCCCGCAGGGATCTGGAAACACCATATATTTT. Its protein product is CASSPQGSGNTIYF.

The J gene is TRBJ1-2, the V gene TRBV6-1, with D unresolved. Between the trimmed V and J ends, which lost 11 bases and 5 bases, there was a span of 12 bases. The germline CDR1 and CDR2 sequences are MNHNS and SASEGT. The CDR3 sequence is 11 residues long. The CDR3 DNA is TGTGCCGTGAAGGGTGGGTATGGCTACACCTTC. Its protein product is CAVKGGYGYTF.

The V and J genes are TRBV7-6 and TRBJ1-1; D is unclear. The CDR3 loop spans 13 amino acids. Germline V gives CDR1 SGHVS, CDR2 FNYEAQ. Trimming cost V 5 bases and J 2 bases, with 9 bases left between them. CDR3 region: CASSQDLNTEAFF. Written as DNA, the CDR3 is TGTGCCAGCAGCCAGGACCTTAACACTGAAGCTTTCTTT. Full variable domain (remainder filled in from reference TRBV7-6 and TRBJ1-1): GAGVSQSPRYKVTKRGQDVALRCDPISGHVSLYWYRQALGQGPEFLTYFNYEAQQDKSGLPNDRFSAERPEGSISTLTIQRTEQRDSAMYRCASSQDLNTEAFFGQGTRLTVV.

As to this clone: An end of the junction differs from the germline gene, which may be a read error. The gene calls are TRBV6-6 and TRBJ1-1; perhaps TRBD1 as D (5 bases). The CDR3 sequence is 15 residues long. Germline CDR1 reads MNHNY; CDR2 reads SVGAGI (reference sequence). The CDR3 nucleotides are TGTGCCAGCAGTTACCAGGGCCCCTCGAACACTGAATCTTTCTTT. Its protein product is CASSYQGPSNTESFF.

The genes are TRBV5-4 and TRBJ1-2; no clear D. The germline V gene has CDR1 SGHNT and CDR2 YYREEE (reference sequence). The CDR3 length is 13 residues. V was pared by 4 bases and J by 7 bases, with 14 bases between. The chain's CDR3 is CASSLASGGGYTF. The DNA of the CDR3 is TGTGCCAGCAGCCTTGCCAGCGGAGGTGGCTACACCTTC.

The J gene is TRBJ1-3, the V gene TRBV6-1, with unresolved D. In germline, CDR1 is MNHNS, CDR2 SASEGT. This CDR3 region has 13 residues. V lost 8 bases and J lost 0, with 8 bases in between. The CDR3 region is CASVTVSGNTIYF. For the CDR3, the DNA is TGTGCCAGCGTGACGGTCTCTGGAAACACCATATATTTT.

The chain couples TRBV11-3 to TRBJ1-2; D unresolved. The CDR3 extends over 13 amino acids. V was trimmed by 1 base and J by 9 bases, leaving 12 bases between them. Germline CDR1 is SGHNT and CDR2 is YENEEA. CDR3 DNA: TGTGCCAGCAGCTTAGGACGCTACGGGAGCTACACCTTC. Its protein product is CASSLGRYGSYTF. The whole variable domain, filled in from reference TRBV11-3 and TRBJ1-2, reads EAGVVQSPRYKIIEKKQPVAFWCNPISGHNTLYWYLQNLGQGPELLIRYENEEAVDDSQLPKDRFSAERLKGVDSTLKIQPAELGDSAVYLCASSLGRYGSYTFGSGTRLTVV.

This clone has only a few counts. The chain has TRBV5-6 and TRBJ1-6, with 8 positions matching TRBD1. The junction had 12 bases not matched to a gene; V was cut back by 5 bases and J by 2 bases. CDR1 and CDR2 from the germline V gene are SGHDT and YYEEEE. CDR3 length equals 18 residues. The CDR3 reads CASSKATGAAAYNSPLHF. CDR3 DNA sequence: TGTGCCAGCAGTAAGGCGACAGGGGCCGCTGCCTATAATTCACCCCTCCACTTT. Filled out from reference TRBV5-6 and TRBJ1-6, the complete variable domain reads DAGVTQSPTHLIKTRGQQVTLRCSPKSGHDTVSWYQQALGQGPQFIFQYYEEEERQRGNFPDRFSGHQFPNYSSELNVNALLLGDSALYLCASSKATGAAAYNSPLHFGNGTRLTVT.

The chain has TRBV6-5 and TRBJ1-1; no clear D. Germline loops: CDR1 MNHEY, CDR2 SVGAGI. V lost 3 bases to trimming and J lost 6 bases, with 11 bases between them. The CDR3 has 13 amino acids. The CDR3 bases are TGTGCCAGCAGTTATTCAAGGTCTTCTGAAGCTTTCTTT. This gives the protein CASSYSRSSEAFF.

The genes are TRBV10-3 and TRBJ2-1; 7 bases are shared with TRBD1. The CDR3 consists of 14 residues. The germline V gene encodes CDR1 ENHRY and CDR2 SYGVKD. V lost 4 bases to trimming and J lost 7 bases; unmatched junction nucleotides: 7. This CDR3 reads CAISGQGGENEQFF. For the CDR3, the DNA is TGTGCCATCAGTGGACAGGGTGGCGAAAATGAGCAGTTCTTC.

This chain uses TRBV4-1 with TRBJ2-7; D may be TRBD1 or TRBD2 (6 bases each). The CDR3 sequence is 16 residues long. Germline V gene sequence: CDR1 MGHRA, CDR2 YSYEKL. V was cut by 1 base and J by 2 bases, with 15 bases left in between. The CDR3 coding sequence is TGCGCCAGCAGCCAAGGGGGGCCTGGGGGGACCTACGAGCAGTACTTC. Protein: CASSQGGPGGTYEQYF.

The gene calls are TRBV5-1 and TRBJ2-7, with D possibly being TRBD1 (5 bases). The germline V gene has CDR1 SGHRS and CDR2 YFSETQ. The ends were cut back, 4 bases at V and 1 base at J, with 12 bases in the middle. This CDR3 spans 14 amino acids. CDR3 amino acids: CASSPVTESYEQYF. In nucleotides, the CDR3 is TGCGCCAGCAGCCCCGTGACAGAGTCCTACGAGCAGTACTTC.

The J gene is TRBJ2-5, the V gene TRBV30; 11 nucleotides align to TRBD2. The CDR3 is made up of 15 amino acids. Trimming removed 5 bases from V and 4 bases from J; junction bases left unmatched: 9. CDR1 is GTSNPN and CDR2 is SVGIG in the germline V gene (reference sequence). The CDR3 sequence: CAWVPSSGGSETQYF. The CDR3 coding sequence is TGTGCCTGGGTGCCCTCTAGCGGGGGGTCAGAGACCCAGTACTTC.

V is TRBV29-1 and J is TRBJ2-2; 7 bases fit TRBD2. CDR3 length equals 14 residues. CDR1 is SQVTM, CDR2 ANQGSEA, per germline. Germline trimming cut 6 bases from V and 6 bases from J; bases unmatched to any gene: 10. The CDR3 nucleotides are TGCAGCGTAAAGAGGGCTAGCGGAGCCGGGGAGCTGTTTTTT. Translating gives CSVKRASGAGELFF.

The genes are TRBV27 and TRBJ2-2, with D unresolved. The CDR3 has 12 amino acids. Trimming left V 5 bases short and J 4 bases short, with 5 bases between. The V gene's germline CDR1 is MNHEY and CDR2 SMNVEV (reference sequence). The CDR3 is CASSHGTGELFF. The CDR3 DNA reads TGTGCCAGCAGTCACGGCACCGGGGAGCTGTTTTTT.

The chain links TRBV2 to TRBJ2-5; 8 bases align to TRBD2. The germline CDR1 and CDR2 sequences are SNHLY and FYNNEI. The CDR3 contains 15 residues. Germline trimming cut 4 bases from V and 6 bases from J; bases unmatched to any gene: 10. The CDR3 spells CASSVLAGYEKTQYF. The CDR3 DNA follows: TGTGCCAGCAGTGTTTTAGCGGGGTATGAGAAGACCCAGTACTTC.

The chain is built from TRBV6-5 and TRBJ1-1; D might be TRBD1 (5 bases). This CDR3 spans 14 amino acids. The germline V gene encodes CDR1 MNHEY and CDR2 SVGAGI. V shed 2 bases and J shed 6 bases, with 13 bases lying between them. CDR3 in amino acids: CASSYLGQAAEAFF. The CDR3 DNA sequence: TGTGCCAGCAGTTACCTGGGGCAGGCGGCTGAAGCTTTCTTT.

The chain has TRBV29-1 and TRBJ2-3; D uncertain. Trimming took off 2 bases at V and 3 bases at J, with 9 bases between the two ends. This CDR3 has 13 residues. Per the germline V gene, CDR1 is SQVTM and CDR2 is ANQGSEA. The CDR3 sequence is CSVEWPRTDTQYF. The CDR3 DNA reads TGCAGCGTTGAATGGCCGAGAACAGATACGCAGTATTTT.

The chain employs TRBV6-1 and TRBJ1-5; no firm D call. Trimming removed 7 bases at V and 0 bases at J, with 13 bases between. This CDR3 is built from 15 residues. The germline CDR1 and CDR2 sequences are MNHNS and SASEGT. CDR3 residues: CASIQAGYSNQPQHF. As DNA, the CDR3 is TGTGCCAGCATTCAGGCTGGATATAGCAATCAGCCCCAGCATTTT.

The rearrangement uses TRBV5-1 and TRBJ1-2, with unresolved D. This CDR3 region has 14 residues. V lost 4 bases to trimming and J lost 0 bases, with 10 bases between them. The germline gives CDR1 SGHRS, CDR2 YFSETQ. CDR3 amino acids: CASSPGASNYGYTF. In nucleotides, the CDR3 is TGCGCCAGCAGCCCTGGAGCTTCTAACTATGGCTACACCTTC.

The chain links TRBV2 to TRBJ1-4, with D possibly TRBD1 on 6 matching bases. This CDR3 has 15 amino acids. The V end lost 5 bases, the J end lost 4 bases, and 14 bases lay between the germline ends. Germline V gene sequence: CDR1 SNHLY, CDR2 FYNNEI. The CDR3 spells CASSKRTARNEKLFF. CDR3 nucleotides: TGTGCCAGCAGTAAACGGACAGCCCGTAATGAAAAACTGTTTTTT.

V is TRBV7-2 and J is TRBJ2-2; D possibly corresponds to TRBD2 (5 bases). The CDR3 length is 14 residues. Germline V gene data show CDR1 as SGHTA and CDR2 as FQGNSA. V was trimmed by 4 bases and J by 7 bases, leaving 13 bases between them. CDR3 DNA sequence: TGTGCCAGCAGCTCCCGGAGCGGCGGCGGGGAGCTGTTTTTT. Translation gives CASSSRSGGGELFF.

This chain joins TRBV28 and TRBJ2-1; tentative D call: TRBD1 (6 bases). The CDR3 length is 14 residues. Trimming cost V 5 bases and J 7 bases, with 15 bases left between them. Per germline, CDR1 MDHEN and CDR2 SYDVKM. In DNA form, the CDR3 reads TGTGCCAGCAGTACCCACAGGGATTCAAATGAGCAGTTCTTC. Protein: CASSTHRDSNEQFF.

The chain recombines TRBV27 with TRBJ2-7; D ambiguous. The germline V gene encodes CDR1 MNHEY and CDR2 SMNVEV (reference sequence). Trimming stripped 5 bases from V and 5 bases from J, with 13 bases between. The CDR3 is made up of 13 amino acids. The CDR3 nucleotides read TGTGCCAGCAGTCCTTGGGGATCGCACGAGCAGTACTTC. Translating gives CASSPWGSHEQYF.